This T cell receptor beta chain was recorded in a study of CD8+ T cells in alopecia areata. Study details: Donor skin was harvested from approximately 6-12-month-old C3H/HeJ mice with spontaneous alopecia and grafted onto roughly 7-10-week-old female C3H/HeJ recipients.

Cell sorting was performed on pooled cutaneous lymph node cells with CD4, CD8alpha, NKG2D, NKG2ACE and other markers. V lost 5 bases to trimming and J lost 0 bases, with 8 bases between them. Germline-derived CDR1 and CDR2 are FNHDT and SITEND (reference sequence). This CDR3 is built from 13 residues. The study's findings and limits: Elevated clonality characterized lesional scalp relative to normal scalp, particularly in alopecia totalis/universalis. Relative to mice, TCR sharing across patients was less clear, a difference possibly HLA-related.

On this clone: Its antigen is as yet unknown. With a much larger clone just one base away, this may be a read error. The listed genes are named as in mouse. The read terminates 4 residues before the CDR3 end, so the remaining end is supplied by the germline J gene. Additional DNA sequences in this sample encode the identical CDR3.

Isolated RNA was reverse transcribed into cDNA used as the sequencing template. Generated by immunoSEQ multiplex PCR, the TCRdb table keeps only in-frame clones and is missing some. There are roughly 260,000 clones in the sample, none observed a single time. The sequencing input was CD4+ T cells sorted from a lymph node. This TCR came from a C3H/HeJ mouse with alopecia areata. The strain's MHC type: H2-k. The chain employs TRBV19 and TRBJ1-2; D possibly corresponds to TRBD1 (5 bases). CDR3 sequence reads: CASSPTANSDYTF. The CDR3 bases that were read are TGTGCCAGCAGCCCGACAGCAAACTCC.